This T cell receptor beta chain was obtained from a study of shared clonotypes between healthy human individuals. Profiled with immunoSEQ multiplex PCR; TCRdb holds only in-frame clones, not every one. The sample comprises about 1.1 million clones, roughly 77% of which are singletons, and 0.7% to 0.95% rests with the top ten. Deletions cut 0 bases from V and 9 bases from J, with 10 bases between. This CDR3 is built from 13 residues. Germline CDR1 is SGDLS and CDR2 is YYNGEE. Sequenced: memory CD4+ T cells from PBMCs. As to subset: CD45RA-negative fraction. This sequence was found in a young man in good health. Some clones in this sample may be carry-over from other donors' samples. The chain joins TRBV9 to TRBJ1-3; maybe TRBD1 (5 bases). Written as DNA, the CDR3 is TGTGCCAGCAGCGTAGCCCGGGACGGCACCATATATTTT. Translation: CASSVARDGTIYF.